The sequence of this T cell receptor (beta chain) was determined in a study of cytomegalovirus exposure and HLA in healthy donors. Regarding the study as a whole: According to the study, 180 or so TCR beta chains were cytomegalovirus-associated. Reportedly, a later analysis found an Asian-associated ancestry cluster had fewer N-insertions than the roughly 630-donor mean. Among the CMV-associated chains, a few were confirmed in vitro as specific for CMV antigens.

60 Vbeta and 13 Jbeta primers were used in PCR. In the original processing: The authors later counted 65 million to 80 million unique TCR beta chains, 8.5 million to 13 million of them shared. Profiled with immunoSEQ multiplex PCR; TCRdb holds only in-frame clones, not every one. V and J calls and clone size come straight from that table; D and trimming were deduced from the DNA. The table shows 150,000 or so clones, with 64% occurring only once. CDR1 and CDR2 (germline): MNHNY, SVGAGI (reference sequence). The CDR3 runs to 15 residues. Trimming cost V 3 bases and J 5 bases; bases outside gene matches: 9. Points on this clone: Antigen specificity is unknown.

The clonotype originates from a young woman in good health and CMV-seropositive. Source material: PBMCs. The V and J genes are TRBV6-6 and TRBJ1-2; 7 bases align to TRBD1. In nucleotides, the CDR3 is TGTGCCAGCAGTTATGCGGGACAGTTAGATTATGGCTACACCTTC. It specifies CASSYAGQLDYGYTF.